Shown below are 20 T cell receptor beta chains from a single sample sequenced in a study of neoadjuvant anti-PD-1 for oral cavity cancer. Some clones are missing from TCRdb's copy, which holds only in-frame ones; the method was immunoSEQ multiplex PCR. The repertoire holds approximately 72,000 clones, about 86% seen once, with about 3.7% in the top ten. The material was PBMCs, obtained before nivolumab (anti-PD-1) treatment. Receptor source: a person between 40 and 79 years old with oral cavity squamous cell carcinoma.

V is TRBV5-4 and J is TRBJ2-7; no reliable D call. This CDR3 spans 13 amino acids. The ends were cut back, 1 base at V and 2 bases at J, with 7 bases in the middle. In germline, CDR1 is SGHNT, CDR2 YYREEE (reference sequence). CDR3 DNA sequence: TGTGCCAGCAGCTTGCGGAGTACCTACGAGCAGTACTTC. Residues: CASSLRSTYEQYF.

The chain uses TRBV5-4 and TRBJ2-7; 7 bases fit TRBD1. This CDR3 region has 14 residues. Germline CDR1 SGHNT, CDR2 YYREEE (reference sequence). J lost 2 bases, V lost 5 bases, and 7 bases had no gene match. CDR3 nucleotide sequence: TGTGCCAGCAGATCCGGACAGGATACCTACGAGCAGTACTTC. It encodes CASRSGQDTYEQYF.

The chain uses TRBV7-3 and TRBJ2-3; D not resolved. V was shortened by 2 bases and J by 1 base, with 4 bases between the two germline ends. The CDR3 length is 13 residues. Germline V gene sequence: CDR1 SGHTA, CDR2 FQGTGA. CDR3 DNA sequence: TGTGCCAGCAGCTTAGGTGGCACAGATACGCAGTATTTT. Translating gives CASSLGGTDTQYF. The variable domain in full, with the rest retrieved from reference TRBV7-3 and TRBJ2-3, is GAGVSQTPSNKVTEKGKYVELRCDPISGHTALYWYRQSLGQGPEFLIYFQGTGAADDSGLPNDRFFAVRPEGSVSTLKIQRTERGDSAVYLCASSLGGTDTQYFGPGTRLTVL.

The chain joins TRBV6-5 to TRBJ1-4; 9 positions agree with TRBD1. The CDR3 covers 14 residues. V dropped 6 bases and J dropped 7; count of bases not matched to a gene: 6. CDR1 and CDR2 (germline): MNHEY, SVGAGI. CDR3 in amino acids: CASSRTGVGEKLFF. CDR3 sequence (DNA): TGTGCCAGCAGCCGGACAGGGGTCGGTGAAAAACTGTTTTTT.

This sequence joins TRBV7-2 and TRBJ1-1; no definite D call. The CDR3 spans 14 residues. The V end lost 2 bases, the J end lost 6 bases, and 13 bases lay between the germline ends. Germline-derived CDR1 and CDR2 are SGHTA and FQGNSA. In nucleotides, the CDR3 is TGTGCCAGCAGCTTAAACCCCGTGATCCCTGAAGCTTTCTTT. Translation: CASSLNPVIPEAFF.

The rearrangement uses TRBV4-2 and TRBJ2-7; 11 bases match TRBD2. The CDR3 contains 15 residues. With V trimmed by 1 base and J by 7 bases, 6 bases remained unmatched. Germline assignment: CDR1 LGHNA and CDR2 YNFKEQ. Written as DNA, the CDR3 is TGTGCCAGCAGCCAAGGCATAGCGGGAGGGATGGAGCAGTACTTC. It is translated as CASSQGIAGGMEQYF.

This rearrangement joins TRBV5-1 to TRBJ2-1; a weak D match, TRBD1 (6 bases). The V gene's germline CDR1 is SGHRS and CDR2 YFSETQ. This CDR3 spans 17 amino acids. V lost 3 bases and J lost 5, with 21 bases in between. CDR3 DNA sequence: TGCGCCAGCAGCTCCTCCCCCAGGGGCGTACAAGACAATGAGCAGTTCTTC. Translated, it gives CASSSSPRGVQDNEQFF.

This clone is termed medium-sized. J is TRBJ1-1 and V is TRBV7-9; 9 bases map to TRBD1. This CDR3 is 16 amino acids long. V shed 5 bases and J 1 base; nucleotides not matched to a gene: 8. Germline V gene data show CDR1 as SEHNR and CDR2 as FQNEAQ (reference sequence). The CDR3 reads CASSDRTGAQNTEAFF. In nucleotides, the CDR3 is TGTGCCAGCAGCGATCGGACAGGGGCGCAGAACACTGAAGCTTTCTTT.

This clone has a single count. V usage is TRBV7-2 and J usage is TRBJ2-3, with no clear D. CDR1 is SGHTA, CDR2 FQGNSA, per germline. The V end lost 3 bases, the J end lost 6 bases, and 10 bases lay between the germline ends. The CDR3 has 13 amino acids. CDR3 sequence reads: CASSFRFGDTQYF. The CDR3 DNA reads as TGTGCCAGCAGCTTTAGATTTGGTGATACGCAGTATTTT.

This chain joins TRBV28 and TRBJ1-5, with TRBD1 as a possible D gene (5 bases). Germline V lookup: CDR1 MDHEN, CDR2 SYDVKM. The CDR3 has 13 amino acids. V gave up 3 bases and J gave up 10 bases, with 13 bases separating them. In nucleotides, the CDR3 is TGTGCCAGCAGTTTCGGCCAGGGAAACCCCCAGCATTTT. Amino acids: CASSFGQGNPQHF. The whole variable domain, remainder taken from reference TRBV28 and TRBJ1-5, is DVKVTQSSRYLVKRTGEKVFLECVQDMDHENMFWYRQDPGLGLRLIYFSYDVKMKEKGDIPEGYSVSREKKERFSLILESASTNQTSMYLCASSFGQGNPQHFGDGTRLSIL.

The chain recombines TRBV7-9 with TRBJ2-3, with D maybe TRBD2 (6 bases). Trimming shortened V by 5 bases and J by 2 bases, and 14 bases separated the two germline ends. The CDR3 length is 15 residues. CDR1 SEHNR and CDR2 FQNEAQ come from the germline V gene (reference sequence). The DNA of the CDR3 is TGTGCCAGCAGCCGCGATTGGGGGGACACAGATACGCAGTATTTT. It encodes CASSRDWGDTDTQYF.

The V gene is TRBV5-6, the J gene TRBJ2-7; 14 positions agree with TRBD2. Germline V CDR1 and CDR2: SGHDT, YYEEEE. Trimming cost V 4 bases and J 5 bases; bases outside gene matches: 8. The CDR3 totals 16 residues. The CDR3 region is CASSRVRTSGRNEQYF. The CDR3 coding sequence is TGTGCCAGCAGCCGGGTCCGGACTAGCGGGAGGAACGAGCAGTACTTC.

The chain carries TRBV7-3 and TRBJ2-4, with a possible D match to TRBD1 (6 bases). CDR1 is SGHTA, CDR2 FQGTGA, per germline. There are 13 residues in the CDR3. The germline V and J ends were trimmed by 6 bases and 10 bases, with 16 bases remaining between them. In DNA, the CDR3 is TGTGCCAGCAGTTTTGGACAGACGGCGATTCAGTACTTC. This codes for CASSFGQTAIQYF. Using reference TRBV7-3 and TRBJ2-4 for the parts outside the CDR3, the full variable domain is GAGVSQTPSNKVTEKGKYVELRCDPISGHTALYWYRQSLGQGPEFLIYFQGTGAADDSGLPNDRFFAVRPEGSVSTLKIQRTERGDSAVYLCASSFGQTAIQYFGAGTRLSVL.

This clone appeared a few times. This CDR3 reads CASSSGQGVEKLFF. In DNA, the CDR3 is TGTGCCAGCAGCTCTGGACAGGGGGTAGAAAAACTGTTTTTT. V gene TRBV7-6 combines with J gene TRBJ1-4, with 10 bases lining up with TRBD1. The CDR3 runs to 14 residues. With 4 bases clipped from V and 8 bases from J, the junction kept 4 bases outside the gene matches. Germline lookup yields CDR1 SGHVS and CDR2 FNYEAQ.

This rearrangement joins TRBV10-3 to TRBJ2-7; no clear D. CDR3 length: 13 residues. Germline assignment: CDR1 ENHRY and CDR2 SYGVKD. Trimming took off 2 bases at V and 5 bases at J, with 10 bases between the two ends. This chain's CDR3 is CAISENEDDEQYF. The CDR3, as DNA: TGTGCCATCAGTGAGAACGAGGACGACGAGCAGTACTTC.

The chain uses TRBV9 and TRBJ1-2, with 8 bases matching TRBD1. The CDR3 sequence is 17 residues long. The V segment lost 3 bases and the J segment 5 bases; nucleotides outside the gene matches: 15. Germline CDR1 and CDR2: SGDLS and YYNGEE. In DNA, the CDR3 is TGTGCCAGCAGCGGGGGACAGGACACGCCATTACCATATGGCTACACCTTC. Amino acid sequence: CASSGGQDTPLPYGYTF. Supplemented by reference TRBV9 and TRBJ1-2, the full variable domain reads DSGVTQTPKHLITATGQRVTLRCSPRSGDLSVYWYQQSLDQGLQFLIQYYNGEERAKGNILERFSAQQFPDLHSELNLSSLELGDSALYFCASSGGQDTPLPYGYTFGSGTRLTVV.

This chain joins TRBV5-1 and TRBJ1-2; TRBD1 might be the D (6 bases). Trimming left V 4 bases short and J 6 bases short, with 16 bases between. CDR3 length: 14 amino acids. Germline-derived CDR1 and CDR2 are SGHRS and YFSETQ. The CDR3 DNA reads TGCGCCAGCAGCCCGGACAGTCCCAGGGATGGCTACACCTTC. This translates into CASSPDSPRDGYTF.

The chain combines TRBV4-1 with TRBJ1-6; the D gene is possibly TRBD1 (5 bases). The CDR3 runs to 18 residues. CDR1 is MGHRA and CDR2 is YSYEKL in the germline V gene. V lost 2 bases to trimming and J lost 0 bases, with 14 bases between them. DNA of the CDR3: TGCGCCAGCAGCCAATTTTCGACAGTGAGCTCCTATAATTCACCCCTCCACTTT. Amino acid sequence: CASSQFSTVSSYNSPLHF.

The J gene is TRBJ1-3, the V gene TRBV18; 8 bases fit TRBD1. The CDR3 is 15 amino acids. In germline, CDR1 is KGHSH, CDR2 LQKENI. J lost 1 base, V lost 4 bases, and 3 bases had no gene match. CDR3 nucleotide sequence: TGTGCCAGCTCACGACAGGGGCGGTCTGGAAACACCATATATTTT. This gives the protein CASSRQGRSGNTIYF. The complete variable domain, with remaining parts taken from reference TRBV18 and TRBJ1-3, reads NAGVMQNPRHLVRRRGQEARLRCSPMKGHSHVYWYRQLPEEGLKFMVYLQKENIIDESGMPKERFSAEFPKEGPSILRIQQVVRGDSAAYFCASSRQGRSGNTIYFGEGSWLTVV.

This sequence joins TRBV15 and TRBJ2-1, with D unresolved. Trimming stripped 0 bases from V and 12 bases from J, with 9 bases between. The CDR3 sequence is 12 residues long. Germline values: CDR1 LNHNV, CDR2 YYDKDF (reference sequence). This chain's CDR3 is CATSRDPRGQFF. Here the CDR3 DNA reads TGTGCCACCAGCAGAGATCCCCGTGGGCAGTTCTTC.